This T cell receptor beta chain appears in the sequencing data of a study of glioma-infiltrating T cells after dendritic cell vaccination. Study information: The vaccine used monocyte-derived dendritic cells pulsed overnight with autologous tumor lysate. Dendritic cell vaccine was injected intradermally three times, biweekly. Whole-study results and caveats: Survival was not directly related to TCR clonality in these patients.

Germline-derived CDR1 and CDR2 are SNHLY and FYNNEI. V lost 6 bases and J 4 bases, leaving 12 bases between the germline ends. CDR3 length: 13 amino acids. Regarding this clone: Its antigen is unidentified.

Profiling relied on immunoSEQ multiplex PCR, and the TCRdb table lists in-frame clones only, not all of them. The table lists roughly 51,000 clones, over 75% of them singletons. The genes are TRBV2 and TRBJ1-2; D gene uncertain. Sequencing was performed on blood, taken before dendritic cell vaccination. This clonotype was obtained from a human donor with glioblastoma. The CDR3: CASRTTELYGYTF. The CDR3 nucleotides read TGTGCCAGCAGGACGACGGAGCTCTATGGCTACACCTTC.